These 8 T cell receptor beta chains share one sample of origin, sequenced in a study of CD8+ T cells in alopecia areata. The sequencing template was cDNA reverse transcribed from extracted RNA. TCRdb keeps only in-frame clones here, not all; method: immunoSEQ multiplex PCR. Found here are 30,000 to 35,000 clones, approximately 58% of them singletons; the top ten hold almost 40%. Specimen: NKG2D-high CD8+ T cells sorted from blood. These TCRs come from a human donor with alopecia areata.

This clone was seen only a few times. This chain connects TRBV7-8 to TRBJ1-3; 9 nucleotides match TRBD1. The CDR3 covers 14 residues. The junction had 1 base not matched to a gene; V was cut back by 5 bases and J by 2 bases. CDR1 SGHVS and CDR2 FQNEAQ come from the germline V gene. The CDR3 nucleotides are TGTGCCAGCAGCCGGACAGGGGCTGGAAACACCATATATTTT. The encoded protein is CASSRTGAGNTIYF.

The V and J genes are TRBV30 and TRBJ1-5, with no clear D. The CDR3 extends over 14 amino acids. V dropped 1 base and J dropped 1 base, with 8 bases sitting between them. CDR1 GTSNPN and CDR2 SVGIG come from the germline V gene (reference sequence). CDR3 DNA: TGTGCCTGGAGTGGACTAGCAAGCAATCAGCCCCAGCATTTT. It yields the protein CAWSGLASNQPQHF.

The CDR3 DNA reads as TGTGCCAGCAGCCTGGACCGGCGACGCGGCTACACCTTC. Its protein is CASSLDRRRGYTF. The V call is TRBV14, the J call TRBJ1-2; the D is unclear. Per the germline V gene, CDR1 is SGHDN and CDR2 is FVKESK. The V and J ends lost 4 bases and 8 bases respectively, with 14 bases between them. The CDR3 loop spans 13 amino acids.

The chain employs TRBV6-4 and TRBJ2-3; no clear D. Between the trimmed V and J ends, which lost 6 bases and 6 bases, there was a span of 7 bases. The CDR3 has 11 residues. From germline, CDR1 is MRHNA and CDR2 SNTAGT. This CDR3 is CASSPQDTQYF. The CDR3 DNA reads TGTGCCAGCAGCCCCCAGGATACGCAGTATTTT.

This clone was counted at least ten times. The same CDR3 also results from other DNA sequences found in this sample. The V call is TRBV7-9, the J call TRBJ2-3; possible D gene TRBD2, 5 bases. The V end lost 5 bases, the J end lost 2 bases, and 11 bases lay between the germline ends. From germline, CDR1 is SEHNR and CDR2 FQNEAQ (reference sequence). The CDR3 consists of 14 residues. Here the CDR3 reads CASSQSGPTDTQYF. CDR3 DNA: TGTGCCAGCAGCCAAAGCGGACCCACAGATACGCAGTATTTT.

This rearrangement joins TRBV7-3 to TRBJ2-7, with a tentative D call TRBD2 (7 bases). CDR1 and CDR2 from the germline V gene are SGHTA and FQGTGA. V shed 1 base and J shed 0 bases, with 13 bases lying between them. The CDR3 is 16 amino acids. The DNA for the CDR3 is TGTGCCAGCAGCTTAATGGCGGGGGCGAGCTCCTACGAGCAGTACTTC. It is translated as CASSLMAGASSYEQYF.

The CDR3, as DNA: TGTGCCTGGAGCCAAAACCGGGACTATACCTACGAGCAGTACTTC. Its protein is CAWSQNRDYTYEQYF. The V and J genes are TRBV30 and TRBJ2-7; 7 positions match TRBD2. Looked up from germline, CDR1 is GTSNPN and CDR2 is SVGIG (reference sequence). Losses at the gene ends were 3 bases for V and 2 bases for J; bases not matched to a gene: 10. The CDR3 loop spans 15 amino acids. The full variable domain, in which reference TRBV30 and TRBJ2-7 provide the parts outside the CDR3, is SQTIHQWPATLVQPVGSPLSLECTVEGTSNPNLYWYRQAAGRGLQLLFYSVGIGQISSEVPQNLSASRPQDRQFILSSKKLLLSDSGFYLCAWSQNRDYTYEQYFGPGTRLTVT.

The chain is built from TRBV7-2 and TRBJ1-6, with D perhaps matching TRBD1 (5 bases). This CDR3 has 15 residues. Germline assignment: CDR1 SGHTA and CDR2 FQGNSA. The V gene lost 3 bases and the J gene lost 1 base, with 7 bases spanning the gap. CDR3 nucleotides: TGTGCCAGCAGCTTCGGGGGATCCTATAATTCACCCCTCCACTTT. As protein: CASSFGGSYNSPLHF.